There are a few counts of the clone carrying this T cell receptor beta chain. As yet, its antigen is unknown. TCRdb keeps only in-frame clones here, not all; method: immunoSEQ multiplex PCR. Seen here are 120,000 or so clones, roughly 90% observed once, and the top ten hold 10% to 15%. TCR sequencing covered a few patients who responded to pembrolizumab. This record comes from a study of PD-1 blockade in mismatch repair-deficient tumors. Study-level findings and limits: Rapid post-treatment expansion, then contraction, generally preceding radiologic response, marked tumor-resident clones.

Looked up from germline, CDR1 is SQVTM and CDR2 is ANQGSEA. With 5 bases clipped from V and 4 bases from J, the junction kept 17 bases outside the gene matches. The CDR3 runs 17 residues. The chain recombines TRBV29-1 with TRBJ2-1; TRBD2 matches 7 bases. This sample comprised peripheral blood, obtained approximately 72 weeks after starting pembrolizumab. The receptor comes from an adult with mismatch repair-deficient cancer. The CDR3 here is CSVRSILGGRDYNEQFF. In nucleotides, the CDR3 is TGCAGCGTTAGGTCCATACTCGGCGGGAGAGATTACAATGAGCAGTTCTTC.